Listed here are 15 T cell receptor beta chains from one sample, sequenced in a study of cytomegalovirus exposure and HLA in healthy donors. Primers for the PCR totalled 60 Vbeta and 13 Jbeta. The assay was immunoSEQ multiplex PCR, and TCRdb's table has in-frame clones only and misses some. Of roughly 150,000 clones detected, 73% appear once; the ten largest clones hold 4.5% to 5.5%. Sample: PBMCs. The receptors were sampled from a woman aged 18-29 years in good health and CMV-seropositive.

The gene calls are TRBV4-2 and TRBJ1-2; 9 bases are shared with TRBD1. The CDR3 runs to 16 residues. Per the germline V gene, CDR1 is LGHNA and CDR2 is YNFKEQ. V gave up 2 bases and J gave up 4 bases; unmatched junction bases: 8. The CDR3 sequence is CASSQFPGQGGYGYTF. Written as DNA, the CDR3 is TGTGCCAGCAGCCAATTCCCGGGACAGGGCGGCTATGGCTACACCTTC.

This chain joins TRBV29-1 and TRBJ2-3, with TRBD2 as a possible D gene (5 bases). Germline V gene data show CDR1 as SQVTM and CDR2 as ANQGSEA. V was cut by 3 bases and J by 1 base, with 5 bases left in between. This CDR3 has 12 amino acids. The CDR3 here is CSVDGGTDTQYF. The CDR3 DNA follows: TGCAGCGTTGACGGGGGCACAGATACGCAGTATTTT.

The chain links TRBV10-3 to TRBJ2-1, with D perhaps matching TRBD2 (7 bases). V gave up 3 bases and J gave up 2 bases, with 11 bases separating them. Germline CDR1 reads ENHRY; CDR2 reads SYGVKD. This CDR3 is 15 amino acids long. The CDR3 DNA reads TGTGCCATCAGTGACGGGGGGCTCACCTACAATGAGCAGTTCTTC. This translates into CAISDGGLTYNEQFF.

The sample holds one count of this clone. This chain joins TRBV7-9 and TRBJ2-1, with D perhaps matching TRBD2 (6 bases). Trimming left V 4 bases short and J 1 base short, with 11 bases between. There are 15 residues in the CDR3. Germline-derived CDR1 and CDR2 are SEHNR and FQNEAQ (reference sequence). The CDR3 DNA sequence: TGTGCCAGCAGCTCAGAGGCGGGGTCCTACAATGAGCAGTTCTTC. Translated, it gives CASSSEAGSYNEQFF.

This clone was seen a single time. The chain joins TRBV7-2 to TRBJ1-2; 8 nucleotides agree with TRBD1. Germline V gives CDR1 SGHTA, CDR2 FQGNSA. The CDR3 spans 14 residues. With 5 bases clipped from V and 2 bases from J, the junction kept 4 bases outside the gene matches. This CDR3 is CASSLRQGNYGYTF. As DNA, the CDR3 is TGTGCCAGCAGCCTACGACAGGGGAACTATGGCTACACCTTC.

The chain recombines TRBV5-1 with TRBJ1-3; TRBD1 aligns across 8 bases. Germline V gene sequence: CDR1 SGHRS, CDR2 YFSETQ. V was pared by 4 bases and J by 0 bases, with 6 bases of the junction left unmatched. This CDR3 spans 16 amino acids. CDR3 residues: CASSPGGQDSGNTIYF. Written as DNA, the CDR3 is TGCGCCAGCAGCCCGGGGGGACAGGACTCTGGAAACACCATATATTTT.

The rearrangement joins TRBV6-4 to TRBJ2-1, with a possible D match to TRBD2 (6 bases). The length of the CDR3 is 15 residues. The germline V gene has CDR1 MRHNA and CDR2 SNTAGT. V lost 6 bases to trimming and J lost 3 bases, with 15 bases between them. Written as DNA, the CDR3 is TGTGCCAGCAGCGCTTCCGTGGGGGGCTACAATGAGCAGTTCTTC. Translating it yields CASSASVGGYNEQFF.

The genes are TRBV6-5 and TRBJ2-5, with 8 bases fitting TRBD2. CDR1 and CDR2 from the germline V gene are MNHEY and SVGAGI. The CDR3 totals 15 residues. The V segment lost 0 bases and the J segment 5 bases; nucleotides outside the gene matches: 5. This CDR3 is CASSYSLGGAETQYF. In nucleotides, the CDR3 is TGTGCCAGCAGTTACTCCCTCGGGGGGGCGGAGACCCAGTACTTC.

The chain uses TRBV19 and TRBJ1-2; D is perhaps TRBD1 (5 bases). V was cut by 3 bases and J by 4 bases, with 15 bases left in between. CDR1 and CDR2 (germline): LNHDA, SQIVND (reference sequence). The CDR3 extends over 15 amino acids. In DNA, the CDR3 is TGTGCCAGTAGTATGGACACGATCGTCCCCTATGGCTACACCTTC. It yields the protein CASSMDTIVPYGYTF.

This chain uses TRBV6-1 with TRBJ2-7; a weak D match, TRBD2 (6 bases). Germline CDR1 MNHNS, CDR2 SASEGT. This CDR3 contains 13 residues. Trimming shortened V by 3 bases and J by 6 bases, and 12 bases separated the two germline ends. The CDR3 loop is CASSDLGLTEQYF. The CDR3 DNA is TGTGCCAGCAGTGACTTGGGACTTACCGAGCAGTACTTC.

The V call is TRBV2, the J call TRBJ2-3; 9 bases fit TRBD1. V was clipped by 5 bases and J by 4 bases; unmatched bases: 4. The CDR3 contains 14 residues. The V gene's germline CDR1 is SNHLY and CDR2 FYNNEI. The CDR3 region is CASSSGTGSDTQYF. Here the CDR3 DNA reads TGTGCCAGCAGTTCTGGGACAGGGTCAGATACGCAGTATTTT.

The J gene is TRBJ1-2, the V gene TRBV7-2; 7 nucleotides match TRBD1. Trimming cost V 5 bases and J 7 bases; bases outside gene matches: 7. This CDR3 is built from 13 residues. Germline lookup yields CDR1 SGHTA and CDR2 FQGNSA. In DNA form, the CDR3 reads TGTGCCAGCAGCCCCGACAGGGTTGCTGGCTACACCTTC. Translated, it gives CASSPDRVAGYTF.

The CDR3 DNA follows: TGTGCCAGCAGCGTAGGCGGGGGGGCCGCAGAGACCCAGTACTTC. Amino acid sequence: CASSVGGGAAETQYF. The chain recombines TRBV9 with TRBJ2-5, with 9 bases that match TRBD2. Germline CDR1 is SGDLS and CDR2 is YYNGEE. The CDR3 has 15 residues. The V and J ends lost 0 bases and 4 bases, in that order; junction bases with no gene match: 4. The whole variable domain, filled in from reference TRBV9 and TRBJ2-5, reads DSGVTQTPKHLITATGQRVTLRCSPRSGDLSVYWYQQSLDQGLQFLIQYYNGEERAKGNILERFSAQQFPDLHSELNLSSLELGDSALYFCASSVGGGAAETQYFGPGTRLLVL.

The sample holds one count of this clone. J is TRBJ1-1 and V is TRBV15; D is perhaps TRBD1 (6 bases). CDR1 and CDR2 from the germline V gene are LNHNV and YYDKDF (reference sequence). CDR3 length: 13 residues. V was shortened by 8 bases and J by 3 bases, with 13 bases between the two germline ends. In DNA, the CDR3 is TGTGCCACCGCACAGGGTCGGCACACTGAAGCTTTCTTT. Protein sequence: CATAQGRHTEAFF.

The V and J genes are TRBV19 and TRBJ1-5, with TRBD1 identical over 9 bases. The length of the CDR3 is 16 residues. V lost 6 bases to trimming and J lost 6 bases; unmatched junction nucleotides: 12. CDR1 is LNHDA and CDR2 is SQIVND in the germline V gene (reference sequence). The CDR3 protein is CASSERDRAAGQPQHF. CDR3 sequence (DNA): TGTGCCAGTAGCGAACGGGACAGGGCCGCGGGTCAGCCCCAGCATTTT.